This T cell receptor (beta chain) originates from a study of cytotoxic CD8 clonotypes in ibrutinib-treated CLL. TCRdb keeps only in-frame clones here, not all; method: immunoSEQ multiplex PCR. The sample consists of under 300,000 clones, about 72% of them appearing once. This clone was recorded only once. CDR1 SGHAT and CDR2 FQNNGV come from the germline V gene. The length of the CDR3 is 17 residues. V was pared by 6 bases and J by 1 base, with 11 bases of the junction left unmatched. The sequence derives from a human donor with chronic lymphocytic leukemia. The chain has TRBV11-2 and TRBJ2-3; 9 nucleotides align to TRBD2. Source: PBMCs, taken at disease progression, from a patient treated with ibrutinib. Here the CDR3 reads CASRKWAGGPGTDTQYF. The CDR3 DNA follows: TGTGCCAGCAGAAAGTGGGCGGGGGGGCCCGGCACAGATACGCAGTATTTT.